Given below is one T cell receptor beta chain in context. No antigen is known for it. Base quality data are lacking; no much larger clone is found one base away. This entry belongs to a study of control samples from healthy donors and cancer patients (dated by TCRdb to 2018 to 2021). CDR1 and CDR2, looked up from the germline V gene, are WSHSY and SAAADI. The cysteine opens and the phenylalanine closes a CDR3 of 12 amino acids. Only the CDR3 portion is preserved as DNA: 36 bases, with reading frame beginning at the first base. V is pared back by 3 bases and J by 9 bases, with 11 bases lying between the germline termini. Library prep was done by the immunoSEQ multiplex PCR assay. Entries here come from immuneACCESS through TCRdb and include only in-frame sequences with V and J called. Some clones fail to appear in such tables; in the studies checked, an unresolved V gene covers under half of the shortfall, and the cause of the remainder is unknown. Recorded for this sample are approximately 190,000 clones; about 90% of them occurred a single time. The ten most abundant clones make up 1.8% of the sample.

The chain was built from TRBV10-2 and TRBJ1-1; the D segment cannot be called with confidence. Specimen: blood. The clonotype comes from a man aged 25-45 years in good health. At the DNA level, the sequence is TGCGCCAGCAGTGACATCCGCTTCCAAGCTTTCTTT. This translates into CASSDIRFQAFF.